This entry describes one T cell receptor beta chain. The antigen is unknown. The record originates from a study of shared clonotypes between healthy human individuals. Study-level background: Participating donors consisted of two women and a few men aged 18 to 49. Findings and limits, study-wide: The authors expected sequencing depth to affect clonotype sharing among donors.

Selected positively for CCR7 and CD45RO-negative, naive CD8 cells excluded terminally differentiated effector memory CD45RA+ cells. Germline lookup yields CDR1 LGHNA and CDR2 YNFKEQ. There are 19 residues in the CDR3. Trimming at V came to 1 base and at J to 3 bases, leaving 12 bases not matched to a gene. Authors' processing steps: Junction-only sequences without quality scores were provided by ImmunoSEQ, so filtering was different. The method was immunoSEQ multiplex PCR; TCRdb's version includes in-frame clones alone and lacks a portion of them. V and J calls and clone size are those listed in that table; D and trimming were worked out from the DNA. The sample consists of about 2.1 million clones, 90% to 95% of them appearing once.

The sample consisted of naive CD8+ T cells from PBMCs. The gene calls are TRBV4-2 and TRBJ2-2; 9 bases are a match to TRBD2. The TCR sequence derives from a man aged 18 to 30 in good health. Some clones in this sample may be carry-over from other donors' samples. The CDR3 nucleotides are TGTGCCAGCAGCCAAGTCCGCGGGAGGGGCTTGTTTGACACCGGGGAGCTGTTTTTT. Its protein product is CASSQVRGRGLFDTGELFF.